This T cell receptor (beta chain) originates from a study of beta chain features in type 1 diabetes. Study information: Researchers looked at fewer than 120,000,000 sorted cells across all samples. Study findings and constraints: The VDJ junctions of type 1 diabetes patients carried fewer insertions and more deletions. Type 1 diabetes patients had TCRB CDR3s that were shorter (moderately but significantly so) in all four CD4+ subsets.

CD45RO/CCR7/CD25/CD127/CD95/CD27 separated CD4+ naive, central memory, regulatory and stem cell-like memory cells by sorting. This clone was counted many times. The antigen is undetermined. Germline-derived CDR1 and CDR2 are LNHDA and SQIVND (reference sequence). There are 15 residues in the CDR3. V lost 0 bases and J lost 7; bases outside the gene matches: 5. The study reverse transcribed the entire isolated RNA, so it sequenced expressed TCRB transcripts. The data were produced by immunoSEQ multiplex PCR, yet TCRdb's version contains in-frame clones alone and is incomplete. The data show 200,000 to 250,000 clones, with approximately 11% seen just once and 1% to 1.5% held by the top ten.

The genes are TRBV19 and TRBJ2-1, with TRBD2 matching over 8 bases. The sequence was collected from a man aged 18 to 35 in good health. Input material: central memory CD4+ T cells from blood. The CDR3 nucleotides are TGTGCCAGTAGTATAGATAGCGGGAAGTTGAATGAGCAGTTCTTC. This encodes CASSIDSGKLNEQFF.